This section outlines one TCR beta chain sequence together with its context. Assay used: immunoSEQ multiplex PCR; TCRdb lists only in-frame clones, some missing. Of around 74,000 clones listed, roughly 90% are singletons. The data originate from a study of blood T cell repertoires in COVID-19. V dropped 0 bases and J dropped 14 bases, with 14 bases sitting between them. The CDR3 loop spans 13 amino acids. Germline CDR1 reads LGHNA; CDR2 reads YNFKEQ. This TCR was recovered from a man aged 50 to 59 with active COVID-19. What was sequenced was peripheral blood. The chain combines TRBV4-2 with TRBJ2-1; weak D call: TRBD2 (7 bases). Here the CDR3 DNA reads TGTGCCAGCAGCCAAGAAGGTCTAGGGGGGGAGTTCTTC. This encodes CASSQEGLGGEFF.